A selection of T cell receptor beta chains follows, all from one sample in a study of CD8 T cells in Susac syndrome. TCRdb analysed the immunoSEQ multiplex PCR reads with MiXCR anew, one entry per CDR3 protein. The table lists about 150,000 distinct CDR3 sequences, approximately 93% of them singletons, with roughly 0.2% in the top ten. Sequenced material: CD8+ T cells from PBMCs. These receptors all stem from a human donor with multiple sclerosis. The conserved cysteine and the conserved F or W are not part of the CDR3 here. Fields, in order: clone size, V gene, CDR3 length, CDR3 protein. The size entry is marked missing in some rows and otherwise reads once, few, many or a size class.

.	TRBV14	12	ASSQDPRTGELF
.	TRBV28	15	ASSVVKSGGTVNEQF
.	TRBV7-9	16	ASSLRGPTGAFQETQY
.	TRBV28	16	ASSPSRTGVLRAGEQY
once	TRBV2	15	ASSDPLHATSTDTQY
.	TRBV7-9	10	ASSLDPGEQY
.	TRBV15	14	ATSALDLGSNQPQH
.	TRBV20-1	12	SARQQDLNTEAF
.	TRBV29-1	11	SVMSGSSYEQY
.	TRBV7-6	15	ASSLEPSGGSYNEQF
.	TRBV7-9	14	ASSPRSGLSQETQY